Below, one T cell receptor (beta chain) is given with its context. The table came from immunoSEQ multiplex PCR; TCRdb's copy has only in-frame clones and leaves some out. The sample contains fewer than 300,000 clones, roughly 84% of which appear only once. The data are from a study of blood T cell repertoires in COVID-19. The CDR3 length is 17 residues. J was trimmed by 5 bases and V by 6 bases; bases with no gene match: 12. CDR1 SGHTA and CDR2 FQGTGA come from the germline V gene. What was sequenced was peripheral blood. This chain connects TRBV7-3 to TRBJ2-2; 10 bases map to TRBD2. The receptor comes from a woman between 18 and 29 years old with acute or convalescent COVID-19. In nucleotides, the CDR3 is TGTGCCAGCAGTCCCCTCCTCGGACTAGCGGCTACCGGGGAGCTGTTTTTT. This encodes CASSPLLGLAATGELFF.